Listed here are 21 T cell receptor beta chains from one sample, sequenced in a study of T cell clusters in autoimmune cytopenias. TRB was amplified from approximately 250 ng of peripheral blood genomic DNA per sample. TRB was amplified by touch-down multiplex PCR, primer pools A and B combined. TCRdb processed the multiplex PCR reads again and assigns one entry to each CDR3 protein, with no DNA. In all, the sample yields under 4,500 distinct CDR3 sequences. This sample was also put to use in a study of T cell repertoires in aging, cancer and after chemotherapy.

Sequenced input: peripheral blood. These TCRs come from a human donor in good health.

According to its frequency, this clonotype is medium-sized. The chain combines TRBV7-2 with TRBJ2-7; the D call of TRBD2 rests on TCRdb alone, since no DNA is present to check it. This CDR3 is built from 14 residues. The V gene's germline CDR1 is SGHTA and CDR2 FQGNSA. The CDR3 loop reads CASSPGGRLGEQYF.

The chain links TRBV5-1 to TRBJ1-4; TCRdb's assignment of TRBD1 cannot be checked, as there is no DNA. The length of the CDR3 is 15 residues. The germline V gene has CDR1 SGHRS and CDR2 YFSETQ. The CDR3 spells CASSLGGLTNEKLFF.

This clonotype is identified as medium-sized from frequency. This rearrangement joins TRBV7-6 to TRBJ1-6. This CDR3 contains 14 residues. Per germline, CDR1 SGHVS and CDR2 FNYEAQ. CDR3 amino acids: CASSLLGEDSPLHF.

The J gene is TRBJ2-7, the V gene TRBV4-1. The CDR3 has 15 residues. In germline, CDR1 is MGHRA, CDR2 YSYEKL. The CDR3 here is CASSQENALSYEQYF.

This clonotype is deemed medium-sized (0.01 to 0.1%) by its frequency. The V gene is TRBV30, the J gene TRBJ1-5; TCRdb's D call of TRBD1 is untestable without DNA. This CDR3 is 15 amino acids long. CDR1 and CDR2 from the germline V gene are GTSNPN and SVGIG (reference sequence). The CDR3: CAWSVTGRFNQPQHF.

This clonotype ranks as large in terms of frequency. The chain is built from TRBV29-1 and TRBJ2-7; absent DNA, TCRdb's TRBD1 call cannot be checked. Germline V CDR1 and CDR2: SQVTM, ANQGSEA. The CDR3 has 13 residues. The CDR3 sequence is CSVGMGVIYEQYF.

Judged by frequency, this clonotype is large. The rearrangement joins TRBV29-1 to TRBJ2-1. Germline CDR1 reads SQVTM; CDR2 reads ANQGSEA. This CDR3 spans 13 amino acids. The CDR3 sequence is CSVEGTPYNEQFF.

This clonotype registers medium-sized (0.01 to 0.1%) by frequency. V is TRBV10-2 and J is TRBJ2-7; TCRdb gives TRBD1 as the D gene, but with no DNA this cannot be confirmed. The CDR3 runs 15 residues. Germline values: CDR1 WSHSY, CDR2 SAAADI. This CDR3 reads CASSRGRDSAYEQYF.

This clonotype is deemed medium-sized (0.01 to 0.1%) by its frequency. This sequence joins TRBV19 and TRBJ2-5; as DNA is missing, the TRBD2 call by TCRdb cannot be tested. CDR3 length: 17 amino acids. Looked up from germline, CDR1 is LNHDA and CDR2 is SQIVND (reference sequence). The CDR3 protein is CASSMGGLAGHQETQYF.

The chain uses TRBV5-1 and TRBJ2-6; absent DNA, TCRdb's TRBD2 call cannot be checked. Germline lookup yields CDR1 SGHRS and CDR2 YFSETQ. The CDR3 contains 18 residues. The CDR3: CASSLTSGKHSGANVLTF.

Considering frequency, this clonotype is medium-sized. V gene TRBV6-2 or TRBV6-3 combines with J gene TRBJ1-2; with no DNA, the TCRdb D assignment of TRBD1 cannot be verified. Germline values: CDR1 MNHEY, CDR2 SVGEGT. There are 18 residues in the CDR3. This CDR3 reads CASSYETGQGGYNYGYTF.

In terms of frequency, this clonotype is medium-sized (0.01 to 0.1%). The CDR3 sequence is CATSDGQGRETQYF. The chain recombines TRBV24-1 with TRBJ2-5; TCRdb reports TRBD1, a call that lacks DNA to check it against. This CDR3 is 14 amino acids long. CDR1 and CDR2 from the germline V gene are KGHDR and SFDVKD.

The rearrangement uses TRBV7-9 and TRBJ1-4; TCRdb indicates TRBD1, and absent DNA this call remains unverified. The CDR3 is 17 residues long. Germline V gene data show CDR1 as SEHNR and CDR2 as FQNEAQ (reference sequence). The CDR3 sequence: CASSPRGDYATNEKLFF.

By frequency, this clonotype is medium-sized (0.01 to 0.1%). V usage is TRBV20-1 and J usage is TRBJ1-6; TCRdb gives TRBD1 as the D gene, but with no DNA this cannot be confirmed. The CDR3 totals 15 residues. Germline V lookup: CDR1 DFQATT, CDR2 SNEGSKA (reference sequence). The CDR3 loop is CSVTSTGGNDSPLHF.

This clonotype registers large by frequency. This chain links TRBV19 with TRBJ1-2. CDR3 length: 12 amino acids. Germline values: CDR1 LNHDA, CDR2 SQIVND (reference sequence). This CDR3 reads CASSTTVYGYTF.

This clonotype is classed as medium-sized by frequency. The V and J genes are TRBV30 and TRBJ1-6. The CDR3 spans 13 residues. The V gene's germline CDR1 is GTSNPN and CDR2 SVGIG (reference sequence). The CDR3 protein is CAWAVQRDSPLHF.

Considering frequency, this clonotype is medium-sized (0.01 to 0.1%). The chain combines TRBV11-1 with TRBJ2-1; TCRdb reports TRBD1, a call that lacks DNA to check it against. Per germline, CDR1 SGHAT and CDR2 FQDESV (reference sequence). This CDR3 contains 17 residues. The CDR3 loop reads CASSLYRGGTGDNEQFF.

This clonotype is deemed medium-sized by its frequency. The chain links TRBV20-1 to TRBJ2-5; as DNA is missing, the TRBD2 call by TCRdb cannot be tested. CDR3 length: 14 amino acids. Germline V CDR1 and CDR2: DFQATT, SNEGSKA (reference sequence). CDR3 sequence: CSARGLAGGETQYF.

The chain carries TRBV27 and TRBJ1-4; TCRdb's D call, TRBD1, is unchecked because there is no DNA. CDR1 and CDR2 from the germline V gene are MNHEY and SMNVEV (reference sequence). The CDR3 spans 19 residues. CDR3 in amino acids: CASSLSRGRRLPVNEKLFF.

Frequency places this clonotype as medium-sized (0.01 to 0.1%). The rearrangement joins TRBV5-4 to TRBJ1-2. The CDR3 covers 13 residues. The V gene's germline CDR1 is SGHNT and CDR2 YYREEE (reference sequence). CDR3: CASSFDGEIGYTF.

The chain has TRBV5-8 and TRBJ2-1; no DNA is available, so the TRBD1 call from TCRdb remains unchecked. The CDR3 covers 15 residues. Germline V gene lookup returns CDR1 SGHTS and CDR2 YDEGEE. This chain's CDR3 is CASSWAGQGGNEQFF. The full variable domain, completed using reference TRBV5-8 and TRBJ2-1, is EAGVTQSPTHLIKTRGQQATLRCSPISGHTSVYWYQQALGLGLQFLLWYDEGEERNRGNFPPRFSGRQFPNYSSELNVNALELEDSALYLCASSWAGQGGNEQFFGPGTRLTVL.